The T cell receptor beta chain under discussion was sequenced for a study of blood T cell repertoires in COVID-19. Clones were read by immunoSEQ multiplex PCR, and TCRdb kept only the in-frame ones, dropping some. Of some 50,000 clones listed, roughly 90% are singletons. The source of this sequence is a man older than 75 with acute or convalescent COVID-19. Material for sequencing was peripheral blood.

The CDR3 sequence: CASSLDGGYGYTF. Here the CDR3 DNA reads TGCGCCAGCAGCCTGGACGGAGGCTATGGCTACACCTTC. The V and J genes are TRBV5-1 and TRBJ1-2; no firm D call. With 4 bases removed from V and 4 bases from J, the gap between germline ends came to 11 bases. Germline V CDR1 and CDR2: SGHRS, YFSETQ. CDR3 length: 13 amino acids.